This T cell receptor beta chain stems from a study of cytomegalovirus exposure and HLA in healthy donors. The PCR employed 60 Vbeta primers together with 13 Jbeta primers. Profiling relied on immunoSEQ multiplex PCR, and the TCRdb table lists in-frame clones only, not all of them. The sample has about 170,000 clones; approximately 84% are singletons. The CDR3 contains 15 residues. Trimming removed 6 bases at V and 2 bases at J, with 14 bases between. The germline V gene encodes CDR1 MNHNS and CDR2 SASEGT. The V gene is TRBV6-1, the J gene TRBJ2-1; weak D call: TRBD2 (5 bases). The receptor's source is a man aged 25 to 40 in good health and CMV-seropositive. Sample: PBMCs. The CDR3 sequence is CASSVLTGAYNEQFF. The CDR3 DNA sequence: TGTGCCAGCAGCGTTCTTACCGGGGCCTACAATGAGCAGTTCTTC.